This T cell receptor beta chain was observed in a study of CD8 T cells in Susac syndrome. Regarding the study as a whole: By the study's own acknowledgment, its TCR sequencing and HLA analysis included relatively few individuals.

TCR beta from blood CD8+ and CD4+ T cells was sequenced. With respect to this clonotype: Antigen unknown.

The RNA, about 0.5 to 1 ug, was put through reverse transcription using random hexamers. The authors amplified TCR beta CDR3 across 54 Vbeta and 13 Jbeta using immunoSEQ multiplex PCR. TCRdb used MiXCR to reprocess the immunoSEQ multiplex PCR reads, holding one entry per CDR3 protein. Seen here are about 200,000 distinct CDR3 sequences, 95% observed once, and the top ten hold about 0.094%. Trimming took 11 bases from V and 0 from J, leaving 11 bases between them. Looked up from germline, CDR1 is MNHEY and CDR2 is SMNVEV (reference sequence). The CDR3 contains 12 residues. The sequenced material came from CD4+ T cells from PBMCs. The chain recombines TRBV27 with TRBJ2-7; D unclear. The TCR sequence derives from a human donor in good health. CDR3 protein: CASKGDSYEQYF. Written as DNA, the CDR3 is TGTGCCTCCAAGGGTGACTCCTACGAGCAGTACTTC.